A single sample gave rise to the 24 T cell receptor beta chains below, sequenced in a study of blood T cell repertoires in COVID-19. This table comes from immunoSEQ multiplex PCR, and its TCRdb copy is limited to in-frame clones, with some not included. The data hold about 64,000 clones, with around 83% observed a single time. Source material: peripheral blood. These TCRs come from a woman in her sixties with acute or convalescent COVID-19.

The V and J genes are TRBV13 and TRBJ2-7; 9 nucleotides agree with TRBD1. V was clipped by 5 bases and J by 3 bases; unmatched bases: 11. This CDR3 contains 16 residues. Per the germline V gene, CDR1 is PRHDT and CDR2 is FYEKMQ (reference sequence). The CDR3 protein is CASSKLSRTGDYEQYF. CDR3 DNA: TGTGCCAGCAGCAAACTCTCCCGGACAGGGGACTACGAGCAGTACTTC.

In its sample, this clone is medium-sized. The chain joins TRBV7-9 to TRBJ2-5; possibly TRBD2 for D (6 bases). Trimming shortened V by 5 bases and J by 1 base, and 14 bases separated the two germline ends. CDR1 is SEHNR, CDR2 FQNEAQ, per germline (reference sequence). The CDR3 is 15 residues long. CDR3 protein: CASSRTEGGQETQYF. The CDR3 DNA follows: TGTGCCAGCAGCCGAACCGAGGGAGGCCAAGAGACCCAGTACTTC.

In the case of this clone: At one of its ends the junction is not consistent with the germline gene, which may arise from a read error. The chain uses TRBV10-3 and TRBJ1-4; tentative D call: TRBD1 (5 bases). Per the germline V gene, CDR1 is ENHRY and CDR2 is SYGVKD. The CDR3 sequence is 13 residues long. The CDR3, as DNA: TGTGCCATCAGCCCCGGGACTAACGAAAAACTGTTTTTT. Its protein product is CAISPGTNEKLFF.

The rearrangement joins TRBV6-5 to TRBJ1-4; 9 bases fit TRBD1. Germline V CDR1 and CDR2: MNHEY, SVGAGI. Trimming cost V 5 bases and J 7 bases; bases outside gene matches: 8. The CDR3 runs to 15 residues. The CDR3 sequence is CASSRLGTGSEKLFF. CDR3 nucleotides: TGTGCCAGCAGTAGACTCGGGACAGGGAGTGAAAAACTGTTTTTT.

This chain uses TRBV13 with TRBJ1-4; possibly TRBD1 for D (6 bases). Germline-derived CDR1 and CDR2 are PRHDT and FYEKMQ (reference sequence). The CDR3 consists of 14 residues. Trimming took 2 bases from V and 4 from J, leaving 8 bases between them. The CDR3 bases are TGTGCCAGCAGCTTACGCAGGGGTAATGAAAAACTGTTTTTT. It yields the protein CASSLRRGNEKLFF.

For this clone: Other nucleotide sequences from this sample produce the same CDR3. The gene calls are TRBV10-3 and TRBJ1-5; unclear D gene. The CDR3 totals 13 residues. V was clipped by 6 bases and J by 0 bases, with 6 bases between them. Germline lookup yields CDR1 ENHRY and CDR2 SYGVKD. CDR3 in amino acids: CAIRGDSNQPQHF. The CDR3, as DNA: TGTGCCATCAGGGGAGATAGCAATCAGCCCCAGCATTTT.

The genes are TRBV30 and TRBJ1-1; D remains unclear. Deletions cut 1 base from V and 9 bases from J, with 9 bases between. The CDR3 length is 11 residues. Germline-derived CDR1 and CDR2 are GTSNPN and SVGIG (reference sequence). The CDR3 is CAWSEVRQAFF. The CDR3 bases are TGTGCCTGGAGTGAAGTGAGGCAAGCTTTCTTT.

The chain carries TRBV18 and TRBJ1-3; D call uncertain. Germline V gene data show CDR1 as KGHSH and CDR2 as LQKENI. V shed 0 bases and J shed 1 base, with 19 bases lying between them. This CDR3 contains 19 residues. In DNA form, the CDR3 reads TGTGCCAGCTCACCACCGGGCAGGATAAAGATGATATCTGGAAACACCATATATTTT. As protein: CASSPPGRIKMISGNTIYF.

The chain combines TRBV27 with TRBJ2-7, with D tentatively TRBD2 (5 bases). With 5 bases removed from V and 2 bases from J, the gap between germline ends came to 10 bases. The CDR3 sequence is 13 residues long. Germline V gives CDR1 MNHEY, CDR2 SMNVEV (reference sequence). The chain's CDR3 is CASSPTGTYEQYF. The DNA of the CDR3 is TGTGCCAGCAGTCCAACCGGGACCTACGAGCAGTACTTC.

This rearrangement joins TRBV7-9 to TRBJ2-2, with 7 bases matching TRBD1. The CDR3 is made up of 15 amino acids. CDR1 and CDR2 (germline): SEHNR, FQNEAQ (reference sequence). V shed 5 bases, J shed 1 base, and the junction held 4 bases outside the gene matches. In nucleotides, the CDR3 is TGTGCCAGCAGCGCCCGGACAGGGAACACCGGGGAGCTGTTTTTT. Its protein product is CASSARTGNTGELFF.

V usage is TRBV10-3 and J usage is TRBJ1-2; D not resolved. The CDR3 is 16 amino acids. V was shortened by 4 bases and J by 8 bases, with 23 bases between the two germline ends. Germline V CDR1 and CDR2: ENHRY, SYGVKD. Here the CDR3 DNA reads TGTGCCATCAGTGCCCGCCCCACGGAGCGAGAGGTCGGCTACACCTTC. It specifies CAISARPTEREVGYTF.

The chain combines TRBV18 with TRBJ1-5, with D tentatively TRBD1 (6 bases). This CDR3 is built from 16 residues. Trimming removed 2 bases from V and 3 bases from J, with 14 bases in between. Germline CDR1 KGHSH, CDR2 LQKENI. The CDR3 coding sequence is TGTGCCAGCTCACCAGAATCGACAGGTCTCAATCAGCCCCAGCATTTT. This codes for CASSPESTGLNQPQHF.

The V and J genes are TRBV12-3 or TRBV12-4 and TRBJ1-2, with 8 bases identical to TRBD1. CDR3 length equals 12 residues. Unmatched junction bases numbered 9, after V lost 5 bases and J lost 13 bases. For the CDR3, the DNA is TGTGCCAGCAGTAAGACAGGGGTAGCGGGCACCTTC. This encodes CASSKTGVAGTF.

Here the CDR3 DNA reads TGTGCCATACGAGGACAGGGCCGGACTGAAGCTTTCTTT. Protein: CAIRGQGRTEAFF. The chain combines TRBV27 with TRBJ1-1; 8 nucleotides agree with TRBD1. The CDR3 totals 13 residues. Looked up from germline, CDR1 is MNHEY and CDR2 is SMNVEV (reference sequence). Trimming took 10 bases from V and 5 from J; bases not matched to a gene: 9.

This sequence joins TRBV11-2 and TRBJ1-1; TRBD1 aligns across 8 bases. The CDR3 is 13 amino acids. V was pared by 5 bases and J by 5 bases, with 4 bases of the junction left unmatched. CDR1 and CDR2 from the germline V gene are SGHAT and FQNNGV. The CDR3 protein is CASSPGGRTEAFF. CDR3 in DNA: TGTGCCAGCAGCCCAGGGGGCCGGACTGAAGCTTTCTTT.

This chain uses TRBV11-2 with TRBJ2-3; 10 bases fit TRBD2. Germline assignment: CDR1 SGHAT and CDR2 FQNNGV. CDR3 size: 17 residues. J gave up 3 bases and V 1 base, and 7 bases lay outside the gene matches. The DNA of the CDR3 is TGTGCCAGCAGCTTAGGAGCGGGGGGGCCGATAACAGATACGCAGTATTTT. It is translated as CASSLGAGGPITDTQYF.

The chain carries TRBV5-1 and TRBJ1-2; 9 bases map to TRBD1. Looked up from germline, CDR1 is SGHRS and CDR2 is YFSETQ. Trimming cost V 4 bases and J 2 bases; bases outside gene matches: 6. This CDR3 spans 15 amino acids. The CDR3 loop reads CASSAGGTGNYGYTF. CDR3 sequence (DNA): TGCGCCAGCAGCGCCGGGGGGACAGGGAACTATGGCTACACCTTC. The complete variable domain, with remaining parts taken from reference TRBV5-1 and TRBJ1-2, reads KAGVTQTPRYLIKTRGQQVTLSCSPISGHRSVSWYQQTPGQGLQFLFEYFSETQRNKGNFPGRFSGRQFSNSRSEMNVSTLELGDSALYLCASSAGGTGNYGYTFGSGTRLTVV.

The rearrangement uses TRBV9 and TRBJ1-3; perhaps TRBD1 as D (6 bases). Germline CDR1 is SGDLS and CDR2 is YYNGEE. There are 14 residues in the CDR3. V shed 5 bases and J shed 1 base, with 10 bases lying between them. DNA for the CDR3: TGTGCCAGCAGGGCAGGGGTATCTGGAAACACCATATATTTT. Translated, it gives CASRAGVSGNTIYF.

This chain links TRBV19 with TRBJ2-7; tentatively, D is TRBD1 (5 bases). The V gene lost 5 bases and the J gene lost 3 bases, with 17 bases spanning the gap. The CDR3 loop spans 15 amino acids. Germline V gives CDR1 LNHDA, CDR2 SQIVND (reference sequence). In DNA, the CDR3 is TGTGCCAGTAGTCCGGACATCCTAAGGCTCTACGAGCAGTACTTC. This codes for CASSPDILRLYEQYF. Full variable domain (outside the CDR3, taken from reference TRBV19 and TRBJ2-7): DGGITQSPKYLFRKEGQNVTLSCEQNLNHDAMYWYRQDPGQGLRLIYYSQIVNDFQKGDIAEGYSVSREKKESFPLTVTSAQKNPTAFYLCASSPDILRLYEQYFGPGTRLTVT.

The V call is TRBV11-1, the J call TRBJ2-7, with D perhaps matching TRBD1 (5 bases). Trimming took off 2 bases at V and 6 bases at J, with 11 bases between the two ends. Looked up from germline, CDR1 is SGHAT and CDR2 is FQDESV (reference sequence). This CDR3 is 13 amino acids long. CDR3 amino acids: CASSLFRASEQYF. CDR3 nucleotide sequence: TGTGCCAGCAGCTTATTCAGGGCCTCCGAGCAGTACTTC.

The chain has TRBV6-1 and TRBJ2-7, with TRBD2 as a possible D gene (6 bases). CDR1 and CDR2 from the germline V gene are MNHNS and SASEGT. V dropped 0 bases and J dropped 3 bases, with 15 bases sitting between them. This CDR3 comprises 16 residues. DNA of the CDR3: TGTGCCAGCAGTGAAGCAGGAGGGCACCCGTTCTACGAGCAGTACTTC. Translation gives CASSEAGGHPFYEQYF.

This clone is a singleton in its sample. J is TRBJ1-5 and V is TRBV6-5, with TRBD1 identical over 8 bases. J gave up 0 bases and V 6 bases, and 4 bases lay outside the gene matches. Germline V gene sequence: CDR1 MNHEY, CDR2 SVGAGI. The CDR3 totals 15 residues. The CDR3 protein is CASSSGTGSNQPQHF. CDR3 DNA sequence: TGTGCCAGCAGCTCCGGGACAGGTAGCAATCAGCCCCAGCATTTT.

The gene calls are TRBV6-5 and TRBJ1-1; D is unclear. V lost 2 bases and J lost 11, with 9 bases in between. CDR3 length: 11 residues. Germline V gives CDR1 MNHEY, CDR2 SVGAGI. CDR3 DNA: TGTGCCAGCAGTTACGGAGGAGAGGCTTTCTTT. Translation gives CASSYGGEAFF.

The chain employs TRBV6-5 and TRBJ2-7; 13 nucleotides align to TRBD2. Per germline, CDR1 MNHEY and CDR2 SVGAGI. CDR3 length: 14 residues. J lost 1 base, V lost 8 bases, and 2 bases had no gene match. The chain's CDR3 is CASQTSGGSYEQYF. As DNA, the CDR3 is TGTGCCAGCCAGACTAGCGGGGGGTCCTACGAGCAGTACTTC.